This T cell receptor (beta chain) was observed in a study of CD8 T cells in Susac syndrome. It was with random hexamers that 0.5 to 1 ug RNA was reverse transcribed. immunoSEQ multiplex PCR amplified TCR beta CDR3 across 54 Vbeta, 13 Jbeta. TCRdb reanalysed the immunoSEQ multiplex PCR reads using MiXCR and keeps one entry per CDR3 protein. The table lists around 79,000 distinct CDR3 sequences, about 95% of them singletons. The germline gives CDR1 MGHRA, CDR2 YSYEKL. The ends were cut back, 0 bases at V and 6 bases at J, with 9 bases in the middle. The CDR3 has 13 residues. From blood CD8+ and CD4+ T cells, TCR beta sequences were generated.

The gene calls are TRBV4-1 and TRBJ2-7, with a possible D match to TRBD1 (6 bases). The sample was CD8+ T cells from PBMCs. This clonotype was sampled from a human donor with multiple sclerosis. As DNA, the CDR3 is TGCGCCAGCAGCCAAGAAACAGGGCGCGAGCAGTACTTC. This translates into CASSQETGREQYF.